Listed below are T cell receptor beta chains from one sample, sequenced in a study. Data came from immunoSEQ multiplex PCR; TCRdb stores just in-frame clones and leaves some out. Of around 50,000 clones listed, just over 90% were seen once; the top ten hold 9.5% to 12%. Material for sequencing was PBMCs. The receptors here all came from a man aged 40-50 years with rheumatoid arthritis. The CDR3 runs from the conserved cysteine through the conserved F or W. Each record gives: V gene, D gene, clone size, J gene, CDR3 protein, CDR3 DNA. The D gene is left open where the match is weak. Size tells how often a clone was seen (once, few, many) or the class of an expanded clone, and some rows leave it out.

>TRBV5-1|TRBD1|.|TRBJ2-3
CASSSWTGSTDTQYF
TGCGCCAGCAGCTCCTGGACAGGGAGCACAGATACGCAGTATTTT
>TRBV25-1|.|once|TRBJ1-1
CASSHRASNTEAFF
TGTGCCAGCAGCCACAGAGCGTCAAACACTGAAGCTTTCTTT
>TRBV6-6|.|few|TRBJ1-5
CASSYPRGMEGQPQHF
TGTGCCAGCAGTTACCCCCGGGGTATGGAGGGGCAGCCCCAGCATTTT
>TRBV9|TRBD2|.|TRBJ2-1
CASSTGLAGGPSYNEQFF
TGTGCCAGCAGCACGGGACTAGCGGGAGGCCCTTCCTACAATGAGCAGTTCTTC
>TRBV11-2|.|.|TRBJ1-5
CASSLGERNQPQHF
TGTGCCAGCAGCTTAGGGGAAAGGAATCAGCCCCAGCATTTT
>TRBV11-2|.|.|TRBJ1-1
CASSRGGLNTEAFF
TGTGCCAGCTCCCGGGGAGGTTTGAACACTGAAGCTTTCTTT
>TRBV18|.|.|TRBJ1-3
CASSLGRGEGNTIYF
TGTGCCAGCTCACTTGGACGGGGAGAAGGAAACACCATATATTTT
>TRBV4-2|TRBD2|once|TRBJ2-1
CASSQTSGGAGHEQFF
TGTGCCAGCAGCCAGACTAGCGGGGGGGCCGGGCATGAGCAGTTCTTC
>TRBV7-8|.|.|TRBJ2-7
CASSFSLDSLVASYEQYF
TGTGCCAGCAGCTTTAGCCTCGACAGCCTTGTAGCGTCCTACGAGCAGTACTTC
>TRBV12-3/TRBV12-4|TRBD1|.|TRBJ1-2
CATLDRGSRYTF
TGTGCCACCCTGGACAGGGGGTCTCGCTACACCTTC
>TRBV6-5|TRBD1|.|TRBJ2-7
CASSYGDRGLYEQYF
TGTGCCAGCAGCTACGGGGACAGGGGGCTCTACGAGCAGTACTTC
>TRBV28|TRBD1|.|TRBJ1-2
CASSLLQGALGYTF
TGTGCCAGCAGTTTACTACAGGGGGCGCTTGGCTACACCTTC
>TRBV14|.|.|TRBJ1-5
CASSQDRGPQHF
TGTGCCAGCAGCCAAGACCGAGGGCCCCAGCATTTT
>TRBV9|.|.|TRBJ1-6
CASSDRTANSPLHF
TGTGCCAGCAGCGACCGGACAGCTAATTCACCCCTCCACTTT
>TRBV6-4|TRBD1|.|TRBJ2-1
CASSQSGTDVGEQFF
TGTGCCAGCAGTCAATCCGGGACAGACGTTGGGGAGCAGTTCTTC
>TRBV13|.|.|TRBJ2-7
CASSLKRDNYEQYF
TGTGCCAGCAGCTTGAAGCGGGACAACTACGAGCAGTACTTC
>TRBV7-2|TRBD1|.|TRBJ1-4
CASSQGGGREKLFF
TGTGCCAGCAGCCAGGGAGGGGGCAGGGAAAAACTGTTTTTT
>TRBV5-4|.|.|TRBJ1-6
CASSSGPLLYNSPLHF
TGTGCCAGCAGCTCGGGACCTCTGCTCTATAATTCACCCCTCCACTTT
>TRBV29-1|.|.|TRBJ1-1
CSVGGDMNTEAFF
TGCAGCGTTGGAGGGGACATGAACACTGAAGCTTTCTTT
>TRBV5-6|.|.|TRBJ2-7
CASRGESYEQYF
TGTGCCAGCAGGGGGGAGTCCTACGAGCAGTACTTC
>TRBV5-1|.|.|TRBJ2-3
CASSLGTGGGSTDTQYF
TGCGCCAGCAGCTTGGGGACGGGCGGAGGCAGCACAGATACGCAGTATTTT
>TRBV15|.|.|TRBJ2-7
CATSRVTGARYEQYF
TGTGCCACCAGCAGAGTCACCGGGGCCAGGTACGAGCAGTACTTC
>TRBV28|.|.|TRBJ1-6
CASLPREFYNSPLHF
TGTGCCAGCCTCCCCCGGGAGTTTTATAATTCACCCCTCCACTTT
>TRBV9|TRBD2|.|TRBJ2-3
CASSGRRGLAGDPRYF
TGTGCCAGCAGCGGCCGCCGCGGACTAGCGGGTGACCCGCGGTATTTT